These 32 T cell receptor beta chains were all obtained from the same sample, sequenced in a study of graft-versus-host responses after intestinal transplantation (TCRdb year 2021). Library generation was performed with the immunoSEQ multiplex PCR assay. TCRdb re-hosts the immuneACCESS table, in-frame sequences only. Its copies lack some clones; in the studies checked, an unresolved V gene accounts for under half of them, and the cause for the rest is not known. This sample holds approximately 130,000 clones; approximately 94% were observed only once. The ten most abundant clones make up around 0.15% of the sample. This sample's time point label indicates: cells obtained before transplantation from donor or recipient. Which antigens these TCRs recognize remains unknown. This specimen consisted of unstimulated CD4+ T cells sorted from spleen or lymph node cells, obtained before intestinal transplant. Receptors were obtained from a human donor who received an intestinal transplant.

V usage is TRBV6-5 and J usage is TRBJ1-3; possible D gene TRBD1, 6 bases. V shed 6 bases and J shed 3 bases, with 6 bases lying between them. The germline gives CDR1 MNHEY, CDR2 SVGAGI. CDR3 size: 12 residues. As DNA, the CDR3 is TGTGCCAGCAGACAGGGTGGAAACACCATATATTTT. This encodes CASRQGGNTIYF.

The V call is TRBV27, the J call TRBJ2-7; D remains ambiguous. Germline values: CDR1 MNHEY, CDR2 SMNVEV (reference sequence). The CDR3 is made up of 11 amino acids. V gave up 6 bases and J gave up 5 bases, with 8 bases separating them. Here the CDR3 DNA reads TGTGCCAGCAGCGTAGGGAACGAGCAGTACTTC. It specifies CASSVGNEQYF.

This clone turned up a few times. This sequence joins TRBV6-5 and TRBJ2-3; D unresolved. The CDR3 has 15 residues. The germline CDR1 and CDR2 sequences are MNHEY and SVGAGI. Trimming took 0 bases from V and 2 from J, leaving 9 bases between them. Written as DNA, the CDR3 is TGTGCCAGCAGTTACTCGAAATGGAACACAGATACGCAGTATTTT. This translates into CASSYSKWNTDTQYF.

The chain links TRBV5-1 to TRBJ1-2; D may be TRBD1 (6 bases). CDR3 length: 13 residues. V dropped 1 base and J dropped 8 bases, with 12 bases sitting between them. Per germline, CDR1 SGHRS and CDR2 YFSETQ. The CDR3 DNA reads TGCGCCAGCAGCTTGCAGGGGACTCTAGGCTACACCTTC. Encoded protein: CASSLQGTLGYTF.

The V and J genes are TRBV4-2 and TRBJ2-2; D unresolved. The germline V gene encodes CDR1 LGHNA and CDR2 YNFKEQ. Trimming removed 0 bases at V and 6 bases at J, with 8 bases between. The CDR3 runs 14 residues. In DNA, the CDR3 is TGTGCCAGCAGCCAAGATCGAACAGCCGGGGAGCTGTTTTTT. Its translation: CASSQDRTAGELFF.

This clone was counted a single time. This chain joins TRBV7-3 and TRBJ1-1; D gene unclear. Germline V gives CDR1 SGHTA, CDR2 FQGTGA. V gave up 5 bases and J gave up 0 bases, with 10 bases separating them. This CDR3 has 14 residues. CDR3 region: CASSPASLNTEAFF. The CDR3 DNA reads as TGTGCCAGCAGCCCAGCATCATTGAACACTGAAGCTTTCTTT.

The J gene is TRBJ2-5, the V gene TRBV5-1, with D perhaps given as TRBD1 or TRBD2 (5 bases each). CDR3 length: 15 amino acids. Germline lookup yields CDR1 SGHRS and CDR2 YFSETQ. With 4 bases removed from V and 9 bases from J, the gap between germline ends came to 22 bases. The CDR3 loop is CASSAGAGDLGAQYF. As DNA, the CDR3 is TGCGCCAGCAGCGCCGGGGCCGGGGATTTAGGGGCCCAGTACTTC.

The J gene is TRBJ2-7, the V gene TRBV6-1; D call uncertain. This CDR3 is built from 15 residues. Germline V CDR1 and CDR2: MNHNS, SASEGT. With 3 bases removed from V and 0 bases from J, the gap between germline ends came to 12 bases. In DNA, the CDR3 is TGTGCCAGCAGTGACATGGCAGCGAGCTCCTACGAGCAGTACTTC. Its protein is CASSDMAASSYEQYF.

This chain connects TRBV1 to TRBJ1-1. TRBV1 is marked as a pseudogene. CDR3 size: 20 residues. The CDR3 spells CTSSRVVPDGGALRNTEAFF. CDR3 sequence (DNA): TGCACCAGCAGCCGGGTAGTACCAGATGGGGGGGCGCTTAGGAACACTGAAGCTTTCTTT.

The gene calls are TRBV4-2 and TRBJ1-1, with unresolved D. The CDR3 covers 18 residues. Germline V gene sequence: CDR1 LGHNA, CDR2 YNFKEQ. Between the trimmed V and J ends, which lost 0 bases and 0 bases, there was a span of 17 bases. The CDR3 nucleotides read TGTGCCAGCAGCCAAGAAGGCGGGCCGGCCTCCATGAACACTGAAGCTTTCTTT. This gives the protein CASSQEGGPASMNTEAFF.

This clone has more than one count but fewer than ten. The chain couples TRBV13 to TRBJ1-3; no clear D. Per the germline V gene, CDR1 is PRHDT and CDR2 is FYEKMQ (reference sequence). This CDR3 contains 16 residues. Trimming shortened V by 0 bases and J by 0 bases, and 9 bases separated the two germline ends. The DNA for the CDR3 is TGTGCCAGCAGCTTAGGCCGGTCCTTCTCTGGAAACACCATATATTTT. Its translation: CASSLGRSFSGNTIYF.

The chain employs TRBV6-6 and TRBJ1-6, with D possibly being TRBD1 (6 bases). CDR1 is MNHNY and CDR2 is SVGAGI in the germline V gene (reference sequence). The CDR3 is 16 amino acids. Trimming removed 0 bases at V and 7 bases at J, with 13 bases between. CDR3 DNA: TGTGCCAGCAGTTACTCGCGGAACAGGGTGAATTCACCCCTCCACTTT. Protein product: CASSYSRNRVNSPLHF.

The V gene is TRBV29-1, the J gene TRBJ1-1; D is perhaps TRBD1 (5 bases). V shed 3 bases and J shed 4 bases, with 6 bases lying between them. The germline CDR1 and CDR2 sequences are SQVTM and ANQGSEA. The CDR3 is 11 residues long. The CDR3 reads CSVDRGTEAFF. CDR3 DNA sequence: TGCAGCGTTGATAGGGGCACTGAAGCTTTCTTT.

This rearrangement joins TRBV19 to TRBJ1-2, with a possible D match to TRBD1 (5 bases). CDR1 is LNHDA and CDR2 is SQIVND in the germline V gene (reference sequence). The length of the CDR3 is 13 residues. Trimming cost V 7 bases and J 4 bases, with 13 bases left between them. CDR3 sequence reads: CASTREGGYGYTF. The CDR3, as DNA: TGTGCCAGTACCAGGGAGGGAGGCTATGGCTACACCTTC.

The gene calls are TRBV10-3 and TRBJ1-1; D ambiguous. Germline CDR1 is ENHRY and CDR2 is SYGVKD. The V end was cut by 5 bases, the J end by 7 bases, with 11 bases between. The CDR3 runs to 12 residues. CDR3 nucleotides: TGTGCCATCAGTCAGAGCCGAATTGAAGCTTTCTTT. It translates to CAISQSRIEAFF.

This sequence joins TRBV14 and TRBJ2-3; 7 nucleotides line up with TRBD1. The CDR3 extends over 13 amino acids. V gave up 7 bases and J gave up 2 bases; unmatched junction bases: 3. Per germline, CDR1 SGHDN and CDR2 FVKESK. The CDR3 region is CASNRGSTDTQYF. For the CDR3, the DNA is TGTGCCAGCAACAGGGGTTCCACAGATACGCAGTATTTT.

CDR3 bases: TGTGCCATCAGTGAGTCGAGGGACAGGGCTTACTATGGCTACACCTTC. This encodes CAISESRDRAYYGYTF. The rearrangement links TRBV10-3 to TRBJ1-2, with 9 bases identical to TRBD1. After removal of 0 bases from V and 3 bases from J, the junction contained 5 bases not matched to a gene. The CDR3 totals 16 residues. Per the germline V gene, CDR1 is ENHRY and CDR2 is SYGVKD.

The chain employs TRBV12-5 and TRBJ1-1; TRBD1 might be the D (5 bases). V was cut by 5 bases and J by 6 bases, with 16 bases left in between. The germline CDR1 and CDR2 sequences are LGHNT and FRNRAP. The CDR3 is 14 amino acids. The DNA of the CDR3 is TGTGCTAGTGGTCCCCGGCGGGGCGTCGCTGAAGCTTTCTTT. Translation: CASGPRRGVAEAFF.

This sequence joins TRBV18 and TRBJ1-1, with D uncertain. V was pared by 6 bases and J by 7 bases, with 12 bases between. This CDR3 is 12 amino acids long. Germline V gene data show CDR1 as KGHSH and CDR2 as LQKENI. The CDR3 spells CASSGGAIEAFF. CDR3 coding DNA: TGTGCCAGCTCGGGAGGAGCTATTGAAGCTTTCTTT.

This sequence joins TRBV5-1 and TRBJ2-1, with 9 bases matching TRBD2. The J segment lost 7 bases and the V segment lost 0 bases, leaving 5 bases of the junction unmatched. CDR1 and CDR2 (germline): SGHRS, YFSETQ. CDR3 length: 15 residues. The CDR3 region is CASSLGGGAVNEQFF. The CDR3 DNA is TGCGCCAGCAGCTTGGGCGGGGGGGCGGTTAATGAGCAGTTCTTC.

The sample holds a few counts of this clone. The rearrangement joins TRBV7-9 to TRBJ1-2; D gene ambiguous. This CDR3 has 12 residues. Trimming removed 8 bases from V and 6 bases from J, with 13 bases in between. Germline V gene lookup returns CDR1 SEHNR and CDR2 FQNEAQ (reference sequence). CDR3 in DNA: TGTGCCAGCTTCGTCTCCCCGGATGGCTACACCTTC. Protein sequence: CASFVSPDGYTF. The whole variable domain, remainder taken from reference TRBV7-9 and TRBJ1-2, is DTGVSQNPRHKITKRGQNVTFRCDPISEHNRLYWYRQTLGQGPEFLTYFQNEAQLEKSRLLSDRFSAERPKGSFSTLEIQRTEQGDSAMYLCASFVSPDGYTFGSGTRLTVV.

This chain connects TRBV7-9 to TRBJ1-6; D possibly corresponds to TRBD1 (5 bases). This CDR3 region has 15 residues. Germline CDR1 SEHNR, CDR2 FQNEAQ (reference sequence). V was clipped by 5 bases and J by 10 bases, with 18 bases between them. The CDR3 DNA follows: TGTGCCAGCAGCCCCCCGTTGGGGGGATCCTCACCCCTCCACTTT. Translated: CASSPPLGGSSPLHF.

The J gene is TRBJ1-5, the V gene TRBV19; maybe TRBD1 (5 bases). This CDR3 has 15 amino acids. Trimming pared 4 bases from V and 1 base from J, leaving 11 bases between. Germline V gene lookup returns CDR1 LNHDA and CDR2 SQIVND (reference sequence). For the CDR3, the DNA is TGTGCCAGTAGTACAAACCGGGACAGCAATCAGCCCCAGCATTTT. It yields the protein CASSTNRDSNQPQHF.

Only one count was recorded for this clone. The chain is built from TRBV2 and TRBJ2-2; D unclear. CDR1 is SNHLY and CDR2 is FYNNEI in the germline V gene. This CDR3 has 14 amino acids. V shed 3 bases and J shed 4 bases, with 9 bases lying between them. CDR3 DNA sequence: TGTGCCAGCAGTGAGGTGGGAATCACCGGGGAGCTGTTTTTT. It yields the protein CASSEVGITGELFF.

The chain combines TRBV25-1 with TRBJ2-7; 9 positions agree with TRBD1. The J segment lost 7 bases and the V segment lost 6 bases, leaving 13 bases of the junction unmatched. In germline, CDR1 is MGHDK, CDR2 SYGVNS. The CDR3 extends over 15 amino acids. CDR3 region: CASSVAGQGPVEQYF. The CDR3 region has the DNA TGTGCCAGCAGCGTCGCGGGACAGGGCCCCGTGGAGCAGTACTTC.

This clone was observed once. The chain joins TRBV5-1 to TRBJ1-5, with TRBD1 identical over 7 bases. CDR1 is SGHRS, CDR2 YFSETQ, per germline. The length of the CDR3 is 14 residues. Trimming cost V 0 bases and J 7 bases; bases outside gene matches: 4. CDR3 amino acids: CASSLGDRGQPQHF. The CDR3 nucleotides are TGCGCCAGCAGCTTGGGGGACAGAGGACAGCCCCAGCATTTT. The whole variable domain, filled in from reference TRBV5-1 and TRBJ1-5, reads KAGVTQTPRYLIKTRGQQVTLSCSPISGHRSVSWYQQTPGQGLQFLFEYFSETQRNKGNFPGRFSGRQFSNSRSEMNVSTLELGDSALYLCASSLGDRGQPQHFGDGTRLSIL.

In this sample, this clone turned up once. This chain connects TRBV19 to TRBJ1-1, with D uncertain. In germline, CDR1 is LNHDA, CDR2 SQIVND (reference sequence). V gave up 1 base and J gave up 11 bases, with 8 bases separating them. The CDR3 spans 11 residues. The CDR3 nucleotides read TGTGCCAGTAGTATAGGTGGGCGGGCTTTCTTT. It is translated as CASSIGGRAFF. Together with reference TRBV19 and TRBJ1-1, the CDR3 gives the full variable domain: DGGITQSPKYLFRKEGQNVTLSCEQNLNHDAMYWYRQDPGQGLRLIYYSQIVNDFQKGDIAEGYSVSREKKESFPLTVTSAQKNPTAFYLCASSIGGRAFFGQGTRLTVV.

The chain is built from TRBV6-1 and TRBJ1-4, with 8 bases that match TRBD1. V was clipped by 3 bases and J by 5 bases; unmatched bases: 14. CDR1 MNHNS and CDR2 SASEGT come from the germline V gene. The CDR3 contains 18 residues. CDR3 sequence: CASSEWGPLGQANEKLFF. The CDR3 nucleotides are TGTGCCAGCAGTGAGTGGGGCCCCCTGGGACAGGCAAATGAAAAACTGTTTTTT.

The J gene is TRBJ1-2, the V gene TRBV29-1; 8 nucleotides line up with TRBD1. The CDR3 loop spans 12 amino acids. Unmatched junction bases numbered 7, after V lost 6 bases and J lost 7 bases. In germline, CDR1 is SQVTM, CDR2 ANQGSEA. The DNA of the CDR3 is TGCAGCGTGTACAGGGGGGTGGGTGGCTACACCTTC. Residues: CSVYRGVGGYTF.

V usage is TRBV7-8 and J usage is TRBJ1-2; 7 positions agree with TRBD1. The CDR3 is made up of 13 amino acids. The ends lost 1 base at V and 6 bases at J; junction bases unmatched: 2. The germline V gene encodes CDR1 SGHVS and CDR2 FQNEAQ. CDR3 sequence: CASSLGRGHGYTF. In nucleotides, the CDR3 is TGTGCCAGCAGCTTAGGGAGGGGGCATGGCTACACCTTC. Full variable domain (rest looked up from reference TRBV7-8 and TRBJ1-2): GAGVSQSPRYKVAKRGQDVALRCDPISGHVSLFWYQQALGQGPEFLTYFQNEAQLDKSGLPSDRFFAERPEGSVSTLKIQRTQQEDSAVYLCASSLGRGHGYTFGSGTRLTVV.

This chain uses TRBV7-7 with TRBJ2-5; D ambiguous. Germline V gene lookup returns CDR1 SSHAT and CDR2 FNYEAQ (reference sequence). V was clipped by 5 bases and J by 4 bases, with 8 bases between them. CDR3 length: 12 amino acids. CDR3 protein: CASSPLGETQYF. CDR3 nucleotides: TGTGCCAGCAGCCCCCTCGGAGAGACCCAGTACTTC.

This clone was seen only once. The chain couples TRBV18 to TRBJ2-5, with D hard to call. V gave up 2 bases and J gave up 2 bases, with 15 bases separating them. Germline V lookup: CDR1 KGHSH, CDR2 LQKENI. This CDR3 contains 16 residues. CDR3 protein: CASSPYVQAEQETQYF. The CDR3 nucleotides are TGTGCCAGCTCACCATACGTTCAGGCAGAGCAAGAGACCCAGTACTTC.